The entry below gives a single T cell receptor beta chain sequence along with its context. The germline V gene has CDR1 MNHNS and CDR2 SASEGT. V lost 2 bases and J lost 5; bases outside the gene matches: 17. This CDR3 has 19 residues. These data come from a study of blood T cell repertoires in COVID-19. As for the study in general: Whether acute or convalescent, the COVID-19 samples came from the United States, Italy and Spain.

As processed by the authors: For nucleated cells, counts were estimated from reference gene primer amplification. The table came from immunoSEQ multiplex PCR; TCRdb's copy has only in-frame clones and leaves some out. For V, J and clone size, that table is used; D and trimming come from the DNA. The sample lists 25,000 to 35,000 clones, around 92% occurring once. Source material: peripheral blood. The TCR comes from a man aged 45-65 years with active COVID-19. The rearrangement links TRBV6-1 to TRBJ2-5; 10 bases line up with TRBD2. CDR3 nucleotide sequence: TGTGCCAGCAGTGAATCCTGGGCTAGCGGGGGTCTCTCTCGCGAGACCCAGTACTTC. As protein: CASSESWASGGLSRETQYF.